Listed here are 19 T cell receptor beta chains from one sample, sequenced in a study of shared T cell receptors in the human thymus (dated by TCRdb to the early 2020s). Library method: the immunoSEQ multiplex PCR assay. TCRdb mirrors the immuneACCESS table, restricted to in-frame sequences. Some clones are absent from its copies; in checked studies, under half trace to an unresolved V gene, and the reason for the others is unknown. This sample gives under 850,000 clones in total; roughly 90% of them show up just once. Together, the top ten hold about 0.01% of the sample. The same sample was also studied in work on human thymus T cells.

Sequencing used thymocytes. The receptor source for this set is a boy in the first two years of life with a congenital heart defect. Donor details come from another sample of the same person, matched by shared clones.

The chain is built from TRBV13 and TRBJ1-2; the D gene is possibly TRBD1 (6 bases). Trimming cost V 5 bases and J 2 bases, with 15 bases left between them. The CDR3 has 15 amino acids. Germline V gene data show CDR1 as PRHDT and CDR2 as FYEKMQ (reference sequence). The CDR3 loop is CASSAGGGVNYGYTF. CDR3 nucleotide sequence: TGTGCCAGCAGCGCAGGCGGGGGCGTCAACTATGGCTACACCTTC.

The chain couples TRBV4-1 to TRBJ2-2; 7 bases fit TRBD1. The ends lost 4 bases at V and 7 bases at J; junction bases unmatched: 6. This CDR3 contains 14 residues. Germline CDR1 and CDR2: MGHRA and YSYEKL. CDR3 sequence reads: CASSRGTEGGELFF. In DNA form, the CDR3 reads TGCGCCAGCAGCCGTGGGACAGAGGGCGGGGAGCTGTTTTTT.

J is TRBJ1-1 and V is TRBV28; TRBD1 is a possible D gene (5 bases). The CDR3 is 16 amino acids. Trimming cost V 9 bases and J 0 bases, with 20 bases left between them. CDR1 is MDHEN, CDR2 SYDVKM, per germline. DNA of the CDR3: TGTGCCAGTCTAGGCGGGGACCGTACCATGAACACTGAAGCTTTCTTT. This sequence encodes CASLGGDRTMNTEAFF.

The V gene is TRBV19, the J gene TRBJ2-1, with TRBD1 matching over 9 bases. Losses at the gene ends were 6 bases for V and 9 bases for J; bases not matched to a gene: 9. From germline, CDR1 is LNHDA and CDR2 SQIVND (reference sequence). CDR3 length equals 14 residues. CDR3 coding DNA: TGTGCCAGTAGGGTGGACAGGGGCCCCTCTGAGCAGTTCTTC. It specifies CASRVDRGPSEQFF. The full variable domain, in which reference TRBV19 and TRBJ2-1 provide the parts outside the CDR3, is DGGITQSPKYLFRKEGQNVTLSCEQNLNHDAMYWYRQDPGQGLRLIYYSQIVNDFQKGDIAEGYSVSREKKESFPLTVTSAQKNPTAFYLCASRVDRGPSEQFFGPGTRLTVL.

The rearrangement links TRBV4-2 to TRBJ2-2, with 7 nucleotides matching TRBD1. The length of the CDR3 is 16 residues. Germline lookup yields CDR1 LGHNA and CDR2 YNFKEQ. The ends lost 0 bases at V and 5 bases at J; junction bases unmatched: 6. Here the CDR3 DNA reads TGTGCCAGCAGCCAAGACCAGACAGGGTGGACCGGGGAGCTGTTTTTT. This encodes CASSQDQTGWTGELFF.

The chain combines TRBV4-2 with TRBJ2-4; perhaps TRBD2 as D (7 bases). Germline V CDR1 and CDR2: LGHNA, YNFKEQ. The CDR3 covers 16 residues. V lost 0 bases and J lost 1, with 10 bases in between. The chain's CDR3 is CASSQDRGGAKNIQYF. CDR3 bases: TGTGCCAGCAGCCAAGATAGGGGGGGGGCCAAAAACATTCAGTACTTC.

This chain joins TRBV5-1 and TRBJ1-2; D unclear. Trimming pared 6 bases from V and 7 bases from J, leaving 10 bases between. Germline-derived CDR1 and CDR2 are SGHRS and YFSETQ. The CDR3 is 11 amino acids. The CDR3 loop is CASKGAFGYTF. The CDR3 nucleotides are TGCGCCAGCAAAGGAGCCTTTGGCTACACCTTC.

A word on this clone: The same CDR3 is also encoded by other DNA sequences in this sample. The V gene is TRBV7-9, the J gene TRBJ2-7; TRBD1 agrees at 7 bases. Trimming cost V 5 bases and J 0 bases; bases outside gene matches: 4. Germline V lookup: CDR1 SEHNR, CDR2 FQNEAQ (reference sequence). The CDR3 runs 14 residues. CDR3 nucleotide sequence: TGTGCCAGCAGCCTGGGACAGAGCTCCTACGAGCAGTACTTC. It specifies CASSLGQSSYEQYF.

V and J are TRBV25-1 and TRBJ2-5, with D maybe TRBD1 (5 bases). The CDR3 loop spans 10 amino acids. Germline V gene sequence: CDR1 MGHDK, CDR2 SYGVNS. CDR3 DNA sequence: TGTGCTTCCAGGGAAGAGACCCAGTACTTC. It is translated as CASREETQYF.

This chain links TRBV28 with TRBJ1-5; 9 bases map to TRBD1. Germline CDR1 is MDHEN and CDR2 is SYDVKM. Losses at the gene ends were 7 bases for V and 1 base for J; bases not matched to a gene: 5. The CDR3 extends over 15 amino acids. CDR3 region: CASIGGTGSNQPQHF. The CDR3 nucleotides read TGTGCCAGCATAGGAGGGACAGGGAGCAATCAGCCCCAGCATTTT.

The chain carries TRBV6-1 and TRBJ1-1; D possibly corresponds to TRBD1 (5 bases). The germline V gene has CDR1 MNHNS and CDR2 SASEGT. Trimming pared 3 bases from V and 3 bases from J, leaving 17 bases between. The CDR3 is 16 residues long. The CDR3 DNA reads TGTGCCAGCAGTGATAGGAGGGCAGGGTATGACACTGAAGCTTTCTTT. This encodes CASSDRRAGYDTEAFF.

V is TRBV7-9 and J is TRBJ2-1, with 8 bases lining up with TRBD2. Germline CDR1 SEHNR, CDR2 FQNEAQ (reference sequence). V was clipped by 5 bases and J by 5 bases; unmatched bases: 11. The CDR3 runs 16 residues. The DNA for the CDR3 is TGTGCCAGCAGCCGAAGCGGGACTAGTTTAGACAATGAGCAGTTCTTC. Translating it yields CASSRSGTSLDNEQFF. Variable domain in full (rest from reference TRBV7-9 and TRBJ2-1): DTGVSQNPRHKITKRGQNVTFRCDPISEHNRLYWYRQTLGQGPEFLTYFQNEAQLEKSRLLSDRFSAERPKGSFSTLEIQRTEQGDSAMYLCASSRSGTSLDNEQFFGPGTRLTVL.

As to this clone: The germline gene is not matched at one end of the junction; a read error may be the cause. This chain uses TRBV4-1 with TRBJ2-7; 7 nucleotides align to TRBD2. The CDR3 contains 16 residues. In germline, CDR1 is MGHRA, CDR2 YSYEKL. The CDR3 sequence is CASSETDGGAGEGPLF. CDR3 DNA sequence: TGCGCCAGCAGCGAAACCGATGGAGGGGCGGGGGAAGGTCCATTATTC.

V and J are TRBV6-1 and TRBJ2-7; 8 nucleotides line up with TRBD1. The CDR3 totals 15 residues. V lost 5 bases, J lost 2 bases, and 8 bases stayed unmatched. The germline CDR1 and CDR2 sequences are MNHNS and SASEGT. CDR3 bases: TGTGCCAGCAGTCATCAGGGGGCTCAGACCTACGAGCAGTACTTC. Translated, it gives CASSHQGAQTYEQYF.

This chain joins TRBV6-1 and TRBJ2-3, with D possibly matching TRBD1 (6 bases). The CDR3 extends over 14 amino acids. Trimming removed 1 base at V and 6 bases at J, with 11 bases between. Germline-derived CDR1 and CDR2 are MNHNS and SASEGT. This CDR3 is CASSEGRGRDTQYF. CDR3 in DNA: TGTGCCAGCAGTGAAGGCAGGGGACGGGATACGCAGTATTTT.

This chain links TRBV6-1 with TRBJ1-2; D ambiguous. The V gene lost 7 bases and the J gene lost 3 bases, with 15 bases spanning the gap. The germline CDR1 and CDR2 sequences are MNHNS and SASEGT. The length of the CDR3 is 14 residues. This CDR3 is CASTPGMGHYGYTF. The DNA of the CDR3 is TGTGCCAGCACCCCCGGTATGGGCCACTATGGCTACACCTTC.

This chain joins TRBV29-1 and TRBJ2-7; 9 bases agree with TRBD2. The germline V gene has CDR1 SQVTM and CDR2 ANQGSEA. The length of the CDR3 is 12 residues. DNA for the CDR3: TGCGCGACGGTAGCGGGAGACTACGAGCAGTACTTC. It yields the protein CATVAGDYEQYF.

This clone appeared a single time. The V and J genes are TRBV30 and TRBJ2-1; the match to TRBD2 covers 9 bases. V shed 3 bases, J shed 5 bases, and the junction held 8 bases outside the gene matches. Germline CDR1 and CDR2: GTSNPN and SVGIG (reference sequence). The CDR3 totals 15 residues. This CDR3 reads CAWRAGTSTHNEQFF. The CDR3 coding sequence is TGTGCCTGGAGAGCCGGGACTAGCACCCACAATGAGCAGTTCTTC.

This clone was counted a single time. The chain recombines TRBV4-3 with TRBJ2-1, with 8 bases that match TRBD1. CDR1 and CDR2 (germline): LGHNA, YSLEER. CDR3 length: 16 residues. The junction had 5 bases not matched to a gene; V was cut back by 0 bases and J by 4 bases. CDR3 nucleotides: TGCGCCAGCAGCCAAGATTGGACAGGGAAATACAATGAGCAGTTCTTC. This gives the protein CASSQDWTGKYNEQFF.